This note documents a single T cell receptor beta chain sequence. Its antigen remains unidentified. The source of the sample is a study of cytomegalovirus exposure and HLA in healthy donors. Study conclusions and caveats: The study labeled 150 to 200 TCR beta chains cytomegalovirus-associated. Per a prior analysis, the majority of TCR beta V segments were productive roughly 90% or roughly 30% of the time.

Primers included in the PCR were 60 Vbeta and 13 Jbeta primers. Methods used by the authors: A later analysis tallied tens of millions of unique TCR beta chains, around 11 million of them shared. Repertoires were generated with immunoSEQ multiplex PCR, while TCRdb's copy carries only in-frame clones and drops some. V, J and clone size derive from that table, while D and trimming were established from the DNA sequence. In all, the sample yields around 44,000 clones. This CDR3 has 15 residues. The V end was cut by 3 bases, the J end by 0 bases, with 9 bases between. The germline CDR1 and CDR2 sequences are SGHDN and FVKESK.

This TCR was sampled from a male donor in good health and CMV-seropositive. The chain employs TRBV14 and TRBJ2-1, with D possibly being TRBD1 (6 bases). Source material: PBMCs. CDR3 DNA sequence: TGTGCCAGCAGCCATTTAGGGGGCTCCTACAATGAGCAGTTCTTC. Translation: CASSHLGGSYNEQFF.